The 10 T cell receptor beta chains given below trace back to one sample, sequenced in a study of T cell changes during pregnancy in multiple sclerosis. Sequencing was performed with immunoSEQ multiplex PCR; in TCRdb, only in-frame clones are kept and a portion is missing. In the table there are tens of thousands of clones, 90% to 95% of which are singletons. Sequencing used peripheral blood, obtained in the third trimester of pregnancy. The source is a female donor with multiple sclerosis, enrolled in a pregnancy study.

The V call is TRBV25-1, the J call TRBJ2-5; 9 nucleotides align to TRBD1. Germline V gives CDR1 MGHDK, CDR2 SYGVNS. CDR3 length: 16 residues. Trimming cost V 5 bases and J 3 bases; bases outside gene matches: 10. This CDR3 reads CASSLPGTGLKETQYF. The CDR3 bases are TGTGCCAGCAGTCTCCCCGGGACAGGGTTAAAAGAGACCCAGTACTTC.

The chain uses TRBV7-6 and TRBJ2-5, with 7 bases lining up with TRBD2. J gave up 2 bases and V 3 bases, and 6 bases lay outside the gene matches. Germline assignment: CDR1 SGHVS and CDR2 FNYEAQ. This CDR3 is built from 15 residues. DNA of the CDR3: TGTGCCAGCAGCTTTGCTCCTAGCGGACAAGAGACCCAGTACTTC. As protein: CASSFAPSGQETQYF.

This sequence joins TRBV7-2 and TRBJ1-5, with 7 bases identical to TRBD1. This CDR3 has 14 residues. Per the germline V gene, CDR1 is SGHTA and CDR2 is FQGNSA. V trimming: 4 bases; J trimming: 7 bases; junction bases outside the gene matches: 7. As DNA, the CDR3 is TGTGCCAGCAGCTACGTGGGGACAGACCAGCCCCAGCATTTT. It specifies CASSYVGTDQPQHF.

This clone was seen only once. V usage is TRBV9 and J usage is TRBJ2-1; a weak D match, TRBD2 (6 bases). The V gene lost 3 bases and the J gene lost 4 bases, with 14 bases spanning the gap. The CDR3 loop spans 15 amino acids. Looked up from germline, CDR1 is SGDLS and CDR2 is YYNGEE. The CDR3 DNA reads TGTGCCAGCAGCGGAAACACCGGGGGATACAATGAGCAGTTCTTC. Translation: CASSGNTGGYNEQFF.

The chain employs TRBV18 and TRBJ1-2; D is perhaps TRBD1 (6 bases). Germline V gives CDR1 KGHSH, CDR2 LQKENI. The CDR3 sequence is 16 residues long. V lost 3 bases, J lost 0 bases, and 14 bases lay in between. The CDR3 spells CASSPRGAGTNYGYTF. Written as DNA, the CDR3 is TGTGCCAGCTCACCGCGGGGGGCTGGAACTAACTATGGCTACACCTTC.

The V gene is TRBV5-1, the J gene TRBJ1-1, with TRBD1 identical over 9 bases. Trimming at V came to 3 bases and at J to 11 bases, leaving 5 bases not matched to a gene. Germline V CDR1 and CDR2: SGHRS, YFSETQ. The CDR3 sequence is 12 residues long. CDR3 in amino acids: CASSSTGTGAFF. The DNA for the CDR3 is TGCGCCAGCAGCTCCACCGGGACAGGGGCTTTCTTT.

The sample holds one count of this clone. This rearrangement joins TRBV7-2 to TRBJ2-2; 9 bases line up with TRBD1. After removal of 4 bases from V and 6 bases from J, the junction contained 6 bases not matched to a gene. Germline V gene data show CDR1 as SGHTA and CDR2 as FQGNSA. CDR3 length: 15 amino acids. The CDR3 loop is CASSSTGGGPGELFF. CDR3 sequence (DNA): TGTGCCAGCAGCTCTACAGGGGGCGGCCCCGGGGAGCTGTTTTTT.

The rearrangement uses TRBV27 and TRBJ2-5; possibly TRBD2 for D (6 bases). V was clipped by 5 bases and J by 0 bases, with 10 bases between them. CDR3 length equals 14 residues. In germline, CDR1 is MNHEY, CDR2 SMNVEV (reference sequence). CDR3 residues: CASSTKRDQETQYF. DNA of the CDR3: TGTGCCAGCAGTACGAAGCGGGACCAAGAGACCCAGTACTTC.

V and J are TRBV7-8 and TRBJ1-1; D may be TRBD1 (5 bases). The CDR3 sequence is 16 residues long. Per germline, CDR1 SGHVS and CDR2 FQNEAQ. Trimming stripped 2 bases from V and 5 bases from J, with 18 bases between. In DNA, the CDR3 is TGTGCCAGCAGCTTACCGACTGGGGCGTTGGATACTGAAGCTTTCTTT. Amino acids: CASSLPTGALDTEAFF.

CDR3 nucleotides: TGTGCCAGCAGCTTGAGTTCTCTGACAGGGAGGAATCAGCCCCAGCATTTT. Translating gives CASSLSSLTGRNQPQHF. The chain couples TRBV5-6 to TRBJ1-5; 7 bases fit TRBD1. The length of the CDR3 is 17 residues. Germline V gene sequence: CDR1 SGHDT, CDR2 YYEEEE. Trimming at V came to 1 base and at J to 4 bases, leaving 11 bases not matched to a gene.